The 7 T cell receptor beta chains below come from one sample, sequenced in a study of vaccination and CD4 T cells after COVID-19. At the Johns Hopkins FTIC core, DNA taken from cultured CD4+ T cells was sequenced by way of the Oncomine TCR Beta short-read assay. Via MiXCR, TCRdb re-called the PCR reads, giving one row per CDR3 protein. The sample lists some 8,600 distinct CDR3 sequences, 56% occurring once. These receptors have no identified antigens. Treatment noted: roughly 10-day PBMC culture with coronavirus spike peptide pools or control peptides (ViraFEST assay). Researchers collected the unexposed donor's CD4+ T cells before the COVID-19 pandemic (2011-2018). The sequencing input was CD4+ T cells from blood, cultured in vitro. The receptors shown here come from a human donor in good health.

This clonotype appeared a few times. This chain links TRBV27 with TRBJ2-1; 7 bases agree with TRBD2. Trimming took 4 bases from V and 3 from J; bases not matched to a gene: 12. The CDR3 is made up of 17 amino acids. The germline V gene encodes CDR1 MNHEY and CDR2 SMNVEV (reference sequence). As DNA, the CDR3 is TGTGCCAGCAGTTCTCTCTTTGGGTTAGCGGGCTACAATGAGCAGTTCTTC. Protein product: CASSSLFGLAGYNEQFF.

This clonotype has just a few counts. This chain connects TRBV7-2 to TRBJ2-1; D remains ambiguous. The CDR3 spans 18 residues. Germline V gives CDR1 SGHTA, CDR2 FQGNSA. Trimming removed 3 bases from V and 1 base from J, with 19 bases in between. The CDR3 loop reads CASSFGLVVWASYNEQFF. The CDR3 region has the DNA TGTGCCAGCAGCTTTGGTTTGGTGGTGTGGGCGTCCTACAATGAGCAGTTCTTC.

J is TRBJ1-6 and V is TRBV27, with 7 bases fitting TRBD1. This CDR3 has 12 residues. The J segment lost 8 bases and the V segment lost 5 bases, leaving 0 bases of the junction unmatched. Germline V gene data show CDR1 as MNHEY and CDR2 as SMNVEV (reference sequence). As DNA, the CDR3 is TGTGCCAGCAGTCAGGGGGATTCACCCCTCCACTTT. This sequence encodes CASSQGDSPLHF.

This chain links TRBV19 with TRBJ1-1; D is perhaps TRBD1 (5 bases). V shed 8 bases and J shed 0 bases, with 13 bases lying between them. Germline CDR1 LNHDA, CDR2 SQIVND (reference sequence). The CDR3 covers 14 residues. The DNA for the CDR3 is TGTGCCAGTCACCGGGACGGACTGAACACTGAAGCTTTCTTT. Residues: CASHRDGLNTEAFF.

This clonotype is classed as hyperexpanded. The chain couples TRBV7-2 to TRBJ1-2; 8 bases match TRBD1. CDR1 SGHTA and CDR2 FQGNSA come from the germline V gene. The ends lost 6 bases at V and 5 bases at J; junction bases unmatched: 8. The CDR3 covers 14 residues. Here the CDR3 DNA reads TGTGCCAGCAGTCGACAGGGGTCCAAATATGGCTACACCTTC. Translation: CASSRQGSKYGYTF.

V is TRBV2 and J is TRBJ1-2, with 7 bases lining up with TRBD1. Germline loops: CDR1 SNHLY, CDR2 FYNNEI. The CDR3 is 16 amino acids. V shed 6 bases, J shed 5 bases, and the junction held 15 bases outside the gene matches. The CDR3 region is CASRPTGRTGQYGYTF. The CDR3 DNA reads as TGTGCCAGCAGGCCGACAGGGCGAACTGGCCAATATGGCTACACCTTC.

The V gene is TRBV6-1, the J gene TRBJ2-5; 8 bases line up with TRBD2. The V and J ends lost 6 bases and 1 base, in that order; junction bases with no gene match: 10. In germline, CDR1 is MNHNS, CDR2 SASEGT. The CDR3 has 16 residues. As DNA, the CDR3 is TGTGCCAGCAGCACATCTCTCACTAGCGGCCAAGAGACCCAGTACTTC. Its translation: CASSTSLTSGQETQYF.